The entry below describes one T cell receptor (beta chain). Trimming took off 2 bases at V and 6 bases at J, with 19 bases between the two ends. Germline V gene lookup returns CDR1 MNHNS and CDR2 SASEGT. The CDR3 is made up of 17 amino acids. These data belong to a study of blood T cell repertoires in COVID-19. Turning to the study itself: Sites across the United States, Italy and Spain contributed samples from acute and convalescent COVID-19. The analysed material was cDNA or gDNA that came from T cells, B-cell-depleted T cells, or PBMCs.

In the authors' methods: Amplified reference gene primers provided the basis for estimating nucleated cell counts. Generated by immunoSEQ multiplex PCR, the TCRdb table keeps only in-frame clones and is missing some. That table is the source of V, J and clone size, and D and trimming were worked out from the DNA. The table records roughly 60,000 clones, around 90% of them present only once. The sequence came from a human donor with acute or convalescent COVID-19. The donor label of this sample is uncertain. This rearrangement joins TRBV6-1 to TRBJ2-2; tentatively, D is TRBD2 (7 bases). Sequenced material: peripheral blood. CDR3 sequence reads: CASSEWGGAGMPGELFF. CDR3 nucleotide sequence: TGTGCCAGCAGTGAATGGGGGGGGGCAGGGATGCCCGGGGAGCTGTTTTTT.